The clone carrying this T cell receptor (beta chain) was counted ten times or more. The antigen remains undetermined. This specimen belongs to a study of neurological immune-mediated disorders. Findings of the study overall: No CDR3 amino acid sequences were shared by expanded clones across subjects, suggesting private repertoires in all groups. The greatest TCR clonal expansion appeared in HTLV-1-associated myelopathy and the smallest, falling below healthy controls, in multiple sclerosis.

The V end was cut by 5 bases, the J end by 7 bases, with 28 bases between. The CDR3 is 18 residues long. Looked up from germline, CDR1 is SGHRS and CDR2 is YFSETQ. TCRdb redid the calling of the 5' RACE reads with MiXCR, one entry per CDR3 protein. Seen here are over 35,000 distinct CDR3 sequences, more than 9.5% observed once, and the top ten hold roughly 1.2%. Unsorted libraries were prepared from 2 million PBMCs held at -80 C. The sequence derives from a female donor in good health. The rearrangement joins TRBV5-1 to TRBJ2-1, with D perhaps assigned TRBD1 or TRBD2 (6 bases each). The sequencing input was PBMCs. The CDR3 DNA reads as TGCGCCAGCAGTTTGACACCCCAGGGGCAGCGGGTTGGGAATGAGCAGTTCTTC. It encodes CASSLTPQGQRVGNEQFF.